Following are 8 T cell receptor beta chains from one sample sequenced in a study of blood T cell repertoires in COVID-19. Measured with immunoSEQ multiplex PCR; TCRdb has only the in-frame clones, and not every one. The repertoire has about 210,000 clones, around 92% of them found once; the top ten carry under 1.5%. Sequences were obtained from peripheral blood. The receptor set was obtained from a man between 25 and 39 years old with acute or convalescent COVID-19.

The chain joins TRBV7-8 to TRBJ2-1; D remains unclear. Germline V gene lookup returns CDR1 SGHVS and CDR2 FQNEAQ. The CDR3 spans 14 residues. Between the trimmed V and J ends, which lost 4 bases and 5 bases, there was a span of 12 bases. The CDR3 loop is CASSWYGRNNEQFF. The CDR3 DNA reads as TGTGCCAGCAGCTGGTATGGGCGCAACAATGAGCAGTTCTTC.

Only one count was recorded for this clone. The CDR3 sequence: CASSEGRDQGGEAVSQHF. In DNA form, the CDR3 reads TGCGCCAGCAGTGAAGGGAGGGACCAGGGTGGGGAAGCGGTGTCCCAGCATTTT. The chain carries TRBV10-1 and TRBJ1-5, with D perhaps TRBD1 (5 bases). There are 18 residues in the CDR3. Germline CDR1 and CDR2: WNHNN and SYGVQD (reference sequence). Trimming left V 3 bases short and J 11 bases short, with 29 bases between.

This clone is a singleton in its sample. The rearrangement joins TRBV6-5 to TRBJ2-1; weak D call: TRBD1 (6 bases). Germline V gives CDR1 MNHEY, CDR2 SVGAGI. CDR3 length equals 13 residues. Trimming stripped 6 bases from V and 7 bases from J, with 13 bases between. The CDR3: CASRTTRGNEQFF. The CDR3 DNA reads TGTGCCAGCAGGACTACTAGGGGGAATGAGCAGTTCTTC.

V and J are TRBV11-1 and TRBJ1-4, with 7 bases fitting TRBD1. This CDR3 spans 16 amino acids. J was trimmed by 0 bases and V by 4 bases; bases with no gene match: 5. The V gene's germline CDR1 is SGHAT and CDR2 FQDESV (reference sequence). The CDR3 region is CASSSGQIATNEKLFF. CDR3 nucleotides: TGTGCCAGCAGCTCGGGACAGATTGCAACTAATGAAAAACTGTTTTTT.

This chain's CDR3 is CASSRPPNGSMNEQFF. The CDR3 DNA is TGTGCCAGCAGCCGCCCCCCTAACGGGAGTATGAATGAGCAGTTCTTC. The rearrangement joins TRBV7-2 to TRBJ2-1; D is perhaps TRBD2 (6 bases). Per germline, CDR1 SGHTA and CDR2 FQGNSA. CDR3 size: 16 residues. The V end was cut by 5 bases, the J end by 7 bases, with 21 bases between.

The chain uses TRBV6-4 and TRBJ2-7; TRBD2 agrees at 13 bases. The CDR3 is 17 amino acids. The J segment lost 4 bases and the V segment lost 7 bases, leaving 13 bases of the junction unmatched. Germline values: CDR1 MRHNA, CDR2 SNTAGT. CDR3 coding DNA: TGTGCCAGCACCAACCCACCGGGACTAGCGGGAACTTACGAGCAGTACTTC. It yields the protein CASTNPPGLAGTYEQYF.

This sequence joins TRBV28 and TRBJ1-3, with 11 bases identical to TRBD1. V shed 4 bases, J shed 4 bases, and the junction held 6 bases outside the gene matches. The CDR3 is 16 residues long. The V gene's germline CDR1 is MDHEN and CDR2 SYDVKM. The CDR3 DNA sequence: TGTGCCAGCAGTTCATCTGGGACAGGGGGAGGAAACACCATATATTTT. Translation: CASSSSGTGGGNTIYF.

The rearrangement links TRBV7-9 to TRBJ2-5; tentatively, D is TRBD2 (6 bases). This CDR3 is built from 17 residues. Trimming left V 4 bases short and J 6 bases short, with 24 bases between. Germline V gene lookup returns CDR1 SEHNR and CDR2 FQNEAQ (reference sequence). CDR3 residues: CASSSHLDQDGRQTQYF. The CDR3 DNA sequence: TGTGCCAGCAGCTCTCATTTGGACCAGGACGGGAGACAGACCCAGTACTTC. The full variable domain, in which reference TRBV7-9 and TRBJ2-5 provide the parts outside the CDR3, is DTGVSQNPRHKITKRGQNVTFRCDPISEHNRLYWYRQTLGQGPEFLTYFQNEAQLEKSRLLSDRFSAERPKGSFSTLEIQRTEQGDSAMYLCASSSHLDQDGRQTQYFGPGTRLLVL.